The 3 T cell receptor beta chains presented below share a single source sample, sequenced in a study of shared clonotypes between healthy human individuals. Terminally differentiated effector memory CD45RA+ cells were left out of the naive CD8 fraction, which was CD45RO-negative and positively selected for CCR7. TCRdb keeps only in-frame clones here, not all; method: immunoSEQ multiplex PCR. This repertoire shows about 600,000 clones, 95% to 98% found once; its top ten account for 0.3%. Sequencing was performed on naive CD8+ T cells sorted from blood. These receptors were taken from a man aged 25 to 40 in good health.

The chain uses TRBV4-3 and TRBJ2-1; TRBD1 matches 9 bases. The germline V gene has CDR1 LGHNA and CDR2 YSLEER. With V trimmed by 4 bases and J by 4 bases, 23 bases remained unmatched. The CDR3 is 21 residues long. The CDR3 DNA reads as TGCGCCAGCAGCCCAGAGGGGTGGGGACAGGGCACTAGCGCTGCGTACAATGAGCAGTTCTTC. As protein: CASSPEGWGQGTSAAYNEQFF.

This clone was observed once. V usage is TRBV5-1 and J usage is TRBJ2-3; 7 nucleotides agree with TRBD2. From germline, CDR1 is SGHRS and CDR2 YFSETQ. The V gene end was trimmed by 4 bases and the J gene end by 1 base; junction bases not matched to a gene: 3. The CDR3 loop spans 14 amino acids. The CDR3 DNA reads as TGCGCCAGCAGCCCCCGGGGGGGCACAGATACGCAGTATTTT. This codes for CASSPRGGTDTQYF.

The CDR3 sequence: CASSPKRSSTDTQYF. The CDR3 coding sequence is TGTGCCAGCAGCCCGAAGCGGAGTAGCACAGATACGCAGTATTTT. V gene TRBV4-2 combines with J gene TRBJ2-3, with D possibly being TRBD2 (5 bases). The CDR3 is 15 amino acids. Trimming shortened V by 4 bases and J by 0 bases, and 11 bases separated the two germline ends. CDR1 LGHNA and CDR2 YNFKEQ come from the germline V gene.